Listed below are T cell receptor beta chains from one sample, sequenced in a study of T cell responses to AZD1222 COVID-19 vaccine. Libraries were prepared by immunoSEQ multiplex PCR; TCRdb keeps only in-frame clonotypes and omits some of them. The table has approximately 190,000 clones, 93% seen once; the top ten hold over 0.95%. The sample in question was peripheral blood, obtained 28 days after the second AZD1222 dose. Source of these receptors: an adult who received the AZD1222 COVID-19 vaccine. CDR3s include the opening cysteine and the closing phenylalanine or tryptophan.

j_gene: TRBJ2-1
v_gene: TRBV7-8
CDR3aa: CASSPGLDHNEQFF

j_gene: TRBJ2-7
v_gene: TRBV18
CDR3aa: CASSDRYYEQYF

j_gene: TRBJ1-5
v_gene: TRBV6-4
CDR3aa: CASSDSVDRGRLNQPQHF

j_gene: TRBJ1-6
v_gene: TRBV6-2/TRBV6-3
CDR3aa: CASSYDRKPSNSPLHF

j_gene: TRBJ1-2
v_gene: TRBV14
CDR3aa: CASSPGGGIYGYTF

j_gene: TRBJ1-1
v_gene: TRBV27
CDR3aa: CASRREGANTEAFF

j_gene: TRBJ1-2
v_gene: TRBV23-1
CDR3aa: CASSHSPGVGYTF

j_gene: TRBJ1-2
v_gene: TRBV28
CDR3aa: CASSEGGFGYTF

j_gene: TRBJ1-2
v_gene: TRBV27
CDR3aa: CASSLGTGGRGYTF

j_gene: TRBJ1-1
v_gene: TRBV12-3/TRBV12-4
CDR3aa: CASSHGPAFF

j_gene: TRBJ2-1
v_gene: TRBV4-1
CDR3aa: CASSSLPRGGLYNEQFF

j_gene: TRBJ1-2
v_gene: TRBV5-1
CDR3aa: CASSLGQGNYGYTF

j_gene: TRBJ2-5
v_gene: TRBV4-1
CDR3aa: CASSQKTGGETVLQETQYF

j_gene: TRBJ2-1
v_gene: TRBV25-1
CDR3aa: CASSPPPGGGPYNEQFF

j_gene: TRBJ2-1
v_gene: TRBV2
CDR3aa: CASGLAGNPYNEQFF

j_gene: TRBJ2-7
v_gene: TRBV4-1
CDR3aa: CASSQEWSYEQYF

j_gene: TRBJ1-6
v_gene: TRBV3-1/TRBV3-2
CDR3aa: CASSQVLAGQGGRALHF

j_gene: TRBJ2-3
v_gene: TRBV6-5
CDR3aa: CASRVRGGGDTQYF

j_gene: TRBJ2-1
v_gene: TRBV18
CDR3aa: CASSPMDEQFF

j_gene: TRBJ2-3
v_gene: TRBV11-2
CDR3aa: CASSSLRRLLGLKQYF

j_gene: TRBJ2-5
v_gene: TRBV4-1
CDR3aa: CASSQGTARMETQYF

j_gene: TRBJ2-1
v_gene: TRBV9
CDR3aa: CASSVGSGALYDEQFF

j_gene: TRBJ1-2
v_gene: TRBV5-8
CDR3aa: CASSFIQGAPYGYTF

j_gene: TRBJ2-1
v_gene: TRBV13
CDR3aa: CASSFSVGGLAAGNEQFF

j_gene: TRBJ2-3
v_gene: TRBV7-9
CDR3aa: CASSLVGTSGYPSTDTQYF

j_gene: TRBJ1-6
v_gene: TRBV19
CDR3aa: CASSPLLGQRNSPLHF

j_gene: TRBJ1-2
v_gene: TRBV11-1
CDR3aa: CASSLEGTDAYGYTF

j_gene: TRBJ2-7
v_gene: TRBV15
CDR3aa: CATSRRRQVDEQYF

j_gene: TRBJ1-4
v_gene: TRBV4-3
CDR3aa: CASSQEPAGQGNGKLFF

j_gene: TRBJ1-4
v_gene: TRBV10-3
CDR3aa: CAISEGGTLGGEKLFF

j_gene: TRBJ2-3
v_gene: TRBV5-8
CDR3aa: CASSLSSGGVSTDTQYF

j_gene: TRBJ2-5
v_gene: TRBV7-2
CDR3aa: CASSLGSGGQAETQYF

j_gene: TRBJ1-2
v_gene: TRBV4-3
CDR3aa: CASSQDKGVRGYGYTF

j_gene: TRBJ2-5
v_gene: TRBV7-2
CDR3aa: CASTRGGVLETQYF

j_gene: TRBJ2-7
v_gene: TRBV29-1
CDR3aa: CSVAGSYEQYF

j_gene: TRBJ1-3
v_gene: TRBV18
CDR3aa: CASSSRELAGNTIYF

j_gene: TRBJ2-5
v_gene: TRBV7-6
CDR3aa: CASSLVETQYF

j_gene: TRBJ2-1
v_gene: TRBV29-1
CDR3aa: CSVVRTYNEQFF

j_gene: TRBJ2-5
v_gene: TRBV5-4
CDR3aa: CASSLNRDREETQYF